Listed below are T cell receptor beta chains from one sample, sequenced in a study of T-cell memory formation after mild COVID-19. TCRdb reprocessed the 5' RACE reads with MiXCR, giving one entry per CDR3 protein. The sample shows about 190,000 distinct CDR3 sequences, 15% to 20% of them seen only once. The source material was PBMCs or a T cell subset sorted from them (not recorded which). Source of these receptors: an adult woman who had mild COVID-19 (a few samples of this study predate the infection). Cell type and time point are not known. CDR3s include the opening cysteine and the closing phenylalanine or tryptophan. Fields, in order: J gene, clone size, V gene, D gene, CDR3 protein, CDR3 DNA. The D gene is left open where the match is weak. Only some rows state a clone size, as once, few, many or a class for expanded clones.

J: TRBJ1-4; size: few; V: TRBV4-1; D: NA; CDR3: CASSQDGGRLGNEKLFF; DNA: TGCGCCAGCAGCCAAGACGGGGGGCGGCTAGGCAATGAAAAACTGTTTTTT
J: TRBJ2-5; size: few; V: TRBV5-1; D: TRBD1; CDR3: CASSPDRVQETQYF; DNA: TGCGCCAGCAGCCCGGACAGGGTCCAAGAGACCCAGTACTTC
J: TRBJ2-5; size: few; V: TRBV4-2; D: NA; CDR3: CASSQDDYATQYF; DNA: TGTGCCAGCAGCCAAGACGACTATGCGACCCAGTACTTC
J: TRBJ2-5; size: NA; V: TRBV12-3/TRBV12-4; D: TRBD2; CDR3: CASSFGRATQYF; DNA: TGTGCCAGCAGTTTTGGGAGGGCGACCCAGTACTTC
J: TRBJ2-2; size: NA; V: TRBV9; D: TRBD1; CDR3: CASSETGDYRGTGELFF; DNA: TGTGCCAGCAGCGAGACAGGGGATTATAGAGGCACCGGGGAGCTGTTTTTT
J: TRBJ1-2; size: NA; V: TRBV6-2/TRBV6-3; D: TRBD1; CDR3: CASSRGAGFRQGGYGYTF; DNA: TGTGCCAGCAGCCGAGGGGCAGGTTTTCGCCAGGGGGGTTATGGCTACACCTTC
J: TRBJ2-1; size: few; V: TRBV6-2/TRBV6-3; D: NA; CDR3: CASSYGRQQINEQFF; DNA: TGTGCCAGCAGTTACGGCCGACAGCAAATCAATGAGCAGTTCTTC
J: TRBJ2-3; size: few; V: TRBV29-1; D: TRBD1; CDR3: CSVGQGYLSTDTQYF; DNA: TGCAGCGTTGGACAGGGGTACCTTAGCACAGATACGCAGTATTTT
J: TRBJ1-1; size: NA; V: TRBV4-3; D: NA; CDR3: CASSWVAGRGNTEAFF; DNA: TGCGCCAGCAGCTGGGTTGCGGGCCGGGGGAACACTGAAGCTTTCTTT
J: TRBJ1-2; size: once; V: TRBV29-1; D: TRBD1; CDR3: CSVVGQLYGYTF; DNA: TGCAGCGTTGTGGGACAGCTCTATGGCTACACCTTC
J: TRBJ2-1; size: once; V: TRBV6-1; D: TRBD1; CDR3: CASSEYPGGEQFF; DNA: TGTGCCAGCAGTGAATACCCAGGGGGTGAGCAGTTCTTC
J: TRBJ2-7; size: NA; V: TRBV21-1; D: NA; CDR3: CASSIGYSAGHIYEQYF; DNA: TGTGCCAGCAGCATTGGCTATTCGGCGGGACACATCTACGAGCAGTACTTC
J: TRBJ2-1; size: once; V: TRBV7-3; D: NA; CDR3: CASSLTHSGEQFF; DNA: TGTGCCAGCAGCTTAACCCATTCGGGTGAGCAGTTCTTC
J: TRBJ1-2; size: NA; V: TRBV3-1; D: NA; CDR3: CASSPSLGEYGYTF; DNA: TGTGCCAGCAGCCCCTCATTAGGAGAGTATGGCTACACCTTC
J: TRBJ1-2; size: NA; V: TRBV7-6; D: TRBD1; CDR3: CASSQNRGSGYTF; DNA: TGTGCCAGCAGCCAAAACAGGGGGTCAGGCTACACCTTC
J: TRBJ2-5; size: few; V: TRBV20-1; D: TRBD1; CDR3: CSAEFGQGEETQYF; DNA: TGCAGTGCCGAGTTCGGCCAGGGGGAAGAGACCCAGTACTTC
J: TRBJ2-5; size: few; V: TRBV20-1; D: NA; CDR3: CSALWETQYF; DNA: TGCAGTGCCTTGTGGGAGACCCAGTACTTC
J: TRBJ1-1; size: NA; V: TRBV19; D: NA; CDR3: CASSRRGGMNTEAFF; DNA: TGTGCCAGTAGCCGTAGGGGGGGTATGAACACTGAAGCTTTCTTT
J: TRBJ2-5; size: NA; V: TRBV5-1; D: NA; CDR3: CASSLEPGATSQETQYF; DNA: TGCGCCAGCAGCTTGGAACCGGGGGCGACCTCCCAAGAGACCCAGTACTTC
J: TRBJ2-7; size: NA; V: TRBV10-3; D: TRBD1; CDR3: CAISESPTGISYEQYF; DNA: TGTGCCATCAGTGAGTCCCCGACAGGGATCTCCTACGAGCAGTACTTC
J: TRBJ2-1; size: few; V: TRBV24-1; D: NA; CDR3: CATRGNYNEQFF; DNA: TGTGCCACCAGGGGAAACTACAATGAGCAGTTCTTC
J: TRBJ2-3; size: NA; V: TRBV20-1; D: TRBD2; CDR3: CSARVGGGSTDTQYF; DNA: TGCAGTGCTAGAGTGGGCGGGGGAAGCACAGATACGCAGTATTTT
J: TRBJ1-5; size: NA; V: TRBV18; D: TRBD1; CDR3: CASSPPGTGAQPQHF; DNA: TGTGCCAGCTCACCACCCGGGACAGGGGCTCAGCCCCAGCATTTT
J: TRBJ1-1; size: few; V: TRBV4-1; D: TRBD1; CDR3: CASSQVGDRGPVAFF; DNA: TGCGCCAGCAGCCAAGTGGGGGACAGGGGACCGGTGGCTTTCTTT
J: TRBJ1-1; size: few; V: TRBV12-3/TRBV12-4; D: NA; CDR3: CASSLWGGTMNTEAFF; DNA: TGTGCCAGCAGCCTCTGGGGGGGGACGATGAACACTGAAGCTTTCTTT
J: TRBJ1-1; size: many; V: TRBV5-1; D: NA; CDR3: CASSLAVRGTEAFF; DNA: TGCGCCAGCAGCTTGGCCGTGAGGGGTACTGAAGCTTTCTTT
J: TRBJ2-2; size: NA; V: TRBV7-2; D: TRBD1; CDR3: CASSLNRGSTGELFF; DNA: TGTGCCAGCAGCTTGAACAGGGGGAGCACCGGGGAGCTGTTTTTT
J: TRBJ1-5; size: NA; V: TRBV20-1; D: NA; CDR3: CSARKPGINQPQHF; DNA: TGCAGTGCTAGGAAGCCAGGTATCAATCAGCCCCAGCATTTT
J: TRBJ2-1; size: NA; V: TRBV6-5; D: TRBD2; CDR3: CASSYGTGTSGNEQFF; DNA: TGTGCCAGCAGTTACGGGACCGGGACTAGCGGCAATGAGCAGTTCTTC
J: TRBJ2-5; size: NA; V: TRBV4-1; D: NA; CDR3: CASSQAFRGETQYF; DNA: TGCGCCAGCAGCCAAGCCTTCCGTGGGGAGACCCAGTACTTC
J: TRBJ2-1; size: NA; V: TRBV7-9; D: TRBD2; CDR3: CASSTQGLAGPHEQFF; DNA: TGTGCCAGCAGCACCCAGGGACTAGCGGGCCCCCATGAGCAGTTCTTC
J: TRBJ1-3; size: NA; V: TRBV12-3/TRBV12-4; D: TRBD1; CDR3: CAITTLDRGRGNTIYF; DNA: TGTGCCATCACTACCCTCGACAGGGGGAGAGGAAACACCATATATTTT
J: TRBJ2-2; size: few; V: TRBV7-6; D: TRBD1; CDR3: CASSLAHRGPVDTGELFF; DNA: TGTGCCAGCAGCTTAGCTCACAGGGGTCCGGTGGACACCGGGGAGCTGTTTTTT
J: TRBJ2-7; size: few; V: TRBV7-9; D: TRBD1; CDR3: CASSSSGAGGSEQYF; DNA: TGTGCCAGCAGCTCCTCTGGGGCAGGGGGCTCCGAGCAGTACTTC
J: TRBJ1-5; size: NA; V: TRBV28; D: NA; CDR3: CASSSGDYQPQHF; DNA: TGTGCCAGCAGCTCGGGGGATTATCAGCCCCAGCATTTT
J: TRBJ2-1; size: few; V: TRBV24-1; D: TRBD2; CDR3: CATSDPSGGRYNEQFF; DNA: TGTGCCACCAGTGACCCTAGCGGGGGGCGATACAATGAGCAGTTCTTC
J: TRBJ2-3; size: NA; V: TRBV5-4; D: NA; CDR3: CASSPGPEYPDTQYF; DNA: TGTGCCAGCAGTCCGGGACCAGAGTATCCAGATACGCAGTATTTT
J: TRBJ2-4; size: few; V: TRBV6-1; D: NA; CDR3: CASSGRTTVLTKNIQYF; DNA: TGTGCCAGCAGTGGTCGGACTACCGTTCTTACCAAAAACATTCAGTACTTC
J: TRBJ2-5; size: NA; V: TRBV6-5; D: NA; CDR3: CASSNLGETQYF; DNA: TGTGCCAGCAGTAATCTGGGAGAGACCCAGTACTTC
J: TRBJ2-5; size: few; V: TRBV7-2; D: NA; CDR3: CASSLGAPGRQETQYF; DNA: TGTGCCAGCAGCTTAGGGGCTCCTGGAAGACAAGAGACCCAGTACTTC
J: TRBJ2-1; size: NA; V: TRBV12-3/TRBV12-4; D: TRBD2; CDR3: CASSPGTRRPEQFF; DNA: TGTGCCAGCAGTCCCGGGACTAGACGGCCTGAGCAGTTCTTC
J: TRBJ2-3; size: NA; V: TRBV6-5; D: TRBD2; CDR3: CASSYQTGGAGDTQYF; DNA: TGTGCCAGCAGTTACCAGACCGGGGGGGCAGGAGATACGCAGTATTTT
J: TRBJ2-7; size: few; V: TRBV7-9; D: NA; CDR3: CASSLGRDRLYEQYF; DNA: TGTGCCAGCAGCTTAGGGAGGGACAGACTCTACGAGCAGTACTTC
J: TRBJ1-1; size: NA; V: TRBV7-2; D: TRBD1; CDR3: CASSLVGTVGKAFF; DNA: TGTGCCAGCAGCTTAGTGGGGACAGTTGGGAAAGCTTTCTTT
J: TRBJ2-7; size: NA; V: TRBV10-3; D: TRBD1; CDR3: CATMDRGYEQYF; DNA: TGTGCCACTATGGACAGGGGGTACGAGCAGTACTTC
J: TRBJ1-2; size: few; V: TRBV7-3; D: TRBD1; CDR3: CASSFGDRGGYTF; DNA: TGTGCCAGCAGCTTCGGGGACAGGGGCGGCTACACCTTC
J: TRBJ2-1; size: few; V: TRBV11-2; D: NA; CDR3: CASSLGLRGGVYNEQFF; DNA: TGTGCCAGCAGCTTAGGGCTCCGGGGCGGGGTCTACAATGAGCAGTTCTTC
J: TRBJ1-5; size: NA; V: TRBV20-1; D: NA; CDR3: CSARQAHQPQHF; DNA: TGCAGTGCTAGACAGGCCCATCAGCCCCAGCATTTT
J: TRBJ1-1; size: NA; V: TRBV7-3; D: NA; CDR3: CASSLGRGRAEAFF; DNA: TGTGCCAGCAGCTTAGGCAGGGGTCGAGCTGAAGCTTTCTTT
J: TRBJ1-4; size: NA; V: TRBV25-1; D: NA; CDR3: CASSERNRVGNEKLFF; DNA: TGTGCCAGCAGTGAACGAAACAGGGTTGGGAATGAAAAACTGTTTTTT
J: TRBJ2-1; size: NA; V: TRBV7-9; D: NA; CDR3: CASSPPMGNEQFF; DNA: TGTGCCAGCAGCCCGCCTATGGGGAATGAGCAGTTCTTC
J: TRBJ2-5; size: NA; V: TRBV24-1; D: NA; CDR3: CATSFGPGSGAQETQYF; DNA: TGTGCCACCAGTTTTGGCCCGGGTTCGGGGGCCCAAGAGACCCAGTACTTC
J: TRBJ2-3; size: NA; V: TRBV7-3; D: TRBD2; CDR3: CASTPGLAGDTQYF; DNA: TGTGCCAGCACTCCGGGACTAGCGGGAGATACGCAGTATTTT
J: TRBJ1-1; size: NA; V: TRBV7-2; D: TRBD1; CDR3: CASRPGTGGLPNTEAFF; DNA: TGTGCCAGCAGACCAGGGACAGGAGGTCTTCCTAACACTGAAGCTTTCTTT
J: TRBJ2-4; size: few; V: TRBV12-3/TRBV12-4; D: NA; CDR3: CASSYIGTLAKNIQYF; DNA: TGTGCCAGCAGTTACATCGGGACTTTAGCCAAAAACATTCAGTACTTC
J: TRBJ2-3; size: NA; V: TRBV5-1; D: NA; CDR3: CASSWDFSTDTQYF; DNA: TGCGCCAGCAGCTGGGACTTCAGCACAGATACGCAGTATTTT
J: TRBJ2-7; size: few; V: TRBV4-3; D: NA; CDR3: CASSQDRGTEQYF; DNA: TGCGCCAGCAGCCAAGATCGGGGAACCGAGCAGTACTTC
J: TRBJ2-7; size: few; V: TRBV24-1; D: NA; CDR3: CATSEGAGEQYF; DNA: TGTGCCACCAGTGAGGGGGCTGGCGAGCAGTACTTC